The following is a TCR beta chain sequence with its context. Antigen unknown. There are 16 residues in the CDR3. The germline V gene encodes CDR1 SGHRS and CDR2 YFSETQ. J lost 2 bases, V lost 4 bases, and 8 bases had no gene match. Researchers reported that CD8 memory united CD45RO+ cells with CCR7-negative CD45RA+ TemRA cells. Repertoires were generated with immunoSEQ multiplex PCR, while TCRdb's copy carries only in-frame clones and drops some. Among approximately 400,000 clones listed, just over 95% were seen once. The data stem from a study of shared clonotypes between healthy human individuals. Overall study results and limits: Only blood underwent sampling, and tissue repertoires likely differ. Naive subsets, compared against memory subsets, generally had larger estimated richness values. A reduction in generation probabilities was seen for non-shared clonotypes relative to those shared by all four donors.

The gene calls are TRBV5-1 and TRBJ2-3; 9 bases map to TRBD2. The receptor comes from a man aged 25 to 40 in good health. The sequenced material came from memory CD8+ T cells sorted from blood. As to subset: CD45RO+ cells pooled with CCR7-negative TemRA cells. The CDR3 nucleotides are TGCGCCAGCAGCCAGATAGCGGGAGAGACCACAGATACGCAGTATTTT. Protein sequence: CASSQIAGETTDTQYF.